Below are 15 T cell receptor beta chains sequenced from a single sample in a study of T cells in localized non-small cell lung cancer. The protocol was immunoSEQ multiplex PCR, while the TCRdb copy is restricted to in-frame clones and leaves out a portion. The top ten hold approximately 1.5% of the sample, which has 100,000 to 150,000 clones, roughly 90% seen once. Sequencing was performed on peripheral blood, taken before any cancer treatment. These receptor sequences come from a female donor over 55 with stage I lung adenocarcinoma.

V usage is TRBV7-9 and J usage is TRBJ2-2, with 7 bases that match TRBD2. The germline V gene has CDR1 SEHNR and CDR2 FQNEAQ (reference sequence). The CDR3 extends over 15 amino acids. V was pared by 3 bases and J by 4 bases, with 5 bases of the junction left unmatched. CDR3 residues: CASSFTGGFTGELFF. CDR3 bases: TGTGCCAGCAGCTTTACGGGAGGATTCACCGGGGAGCTGTTTTTT. The full variable domain, its missing parts supplied by reference TRBV7-9 and TRBJ2-2, is DTGVSQNPRHKITKRGQNVTFRCDPISEHNRLYWYRQTLGQGPEFLTYFQNEAQLEKSRLLSDRFSAERPKGSFSTLEIQRTEQGDSAMYLCASSFTGGFTGELFFGEGSRLTVL.

V usage is TRBV5-1 and J usage is TRBJ2-1; D possibly corresponds to TRBD2 (5 bases). The CDR3 totals 16 residues. CDR1 is SGHRS, CDR2 YFSETQ, per germline. The germline V and J ends were trimmed by 0 bases and 3 bases, with 13 bases remaining between them. Here the CDR3 DNA reads TGCGCCAGCAGCTTGGTAAGCGGCCAGAGCTACAATGAGCAGTTCTTC. The encoded protein is CASSLVSGQSYNEQFF. Full variable domain (missing parts from reference TRBV5-1 and TRBJ2-1): KAGVTQTPRYLIKTRGQQVTLSCSPISGHRSVSWYQQTPGQGLQFLFEYFSETQRNKGNFPGRFSGRQFSNSRSEMNVSTLELGDSALYLCASSLVSGQSYNEQFFGPGTRLTVL.

The V call is TRBV19, the J call TRBJ2-7; D remains unclear. The CDR3 loop spans 13 amino acids. Germline lookup yields CDR1 LNHDA and CDR2 SQIVND (reference sequence). V was trimmed by 3 bases and J by 3 bases, leaving 9 bases between them. CDR3 residues: CASSIGRNYEQYF. The CDR3 nucleotides are TGTGCCAGTAGTATCGGCAGGAACTACGAGCAGTACTTC.

The J gene is TRBJ1-1, the V gene TRBV9; D possibly corresponds to TRBD1 (5 bases). CDR3 length: 14 residues. Germline V lookup: CDR1 SGDLS, CDR2 YYNGEE. V lost 2 bases and J lost 1, with 9 bases in between. For the CDR3, the DNA is TGTGCCAGCAGCGTGCGACAGACGAACACTGAAGCTTTCTTT. Translation: CASSVRQTNTEAFF.

This clone was seen only a few times. The chain is built from TRBV5-1 and TRBJ1-1; 9 bases fit TRBD1. The V segment lost 5 bases and the J segment 3 bases; nucleotides outside the gene matches: 2. The CDR3 consists of 13 residues. From germline, CDR1 is SGHRS and CDR2 YFSETQ. The CDR3 coding sequence is TGCGCCAGCAGACAGGGGGCGGACACTGAAGCTTTCTTT. This translates into CASRQGADTEAFF.

This clone was seen more than once but under ten times. The chain couples TRBV6-5 to TRBJ2-1, with unresolved D. The CDR3 length is 10 residues. V lost 8 bases to trimming and J lost 4 bases, with 3 bases between them. CDR1 is MNHEY, CDR2 SVGAGI, per germline. CDR3 coding DNA: TGTGCCAGCGGATACAATGAGCAGTTCTTC. It specifies CASGYNEQFF.

Written as DNA, the CDR3 is TGTGCCAGCAGCTCTTGGGAGGAATTCAAGAACGAGCAGTACTTC. It codes for CASSSWEEFKNEQYF. The chain recombines TRBV5-8 with TRBJ2-7, with D perhaps matching TRBD2 (6 bases). The CDR3 has 15 amino acids. The V and J ends lost 3 bases and 5 bases respectively, with 18 bases between them. CDR1 and CDR2 from the germline V gene are SGHTS and YDEGEE. The variable domain in full, completed from reference TRBV5-8 and TRBJ2-7, reads EAGVTQSPTHLIKTRGQQATLRCSPISGHTSVYWYQQALGLGLQFLLWYDEGEERNRGNFPPRFSGRQFPNYSSELNVNALELEDSALYLCASSSWEEFKNEQYFGPGTRLTVT.

This chain connects TRBV6-1 to TRBJ1-1, with D possibly matching TRBD1 (6 bases). CDR1 is MNHNS, CDR2 SASEGT, per germline. CDR3 length: 14 amino acids. V shed 10 bases and J shed 4 bases, with 19 bases lying between them. CDR3 sequence (DNA): TGTGCCACGCCGACCTCTCCAGGGGTCACTGAAGCTTTCTTT. It specifies CATPTSPGVTEAFF.

The chain joins TRBV13 to TRBJ2-1; D gene ambiguous. Trimming removed 5 bases at V and 0 bases at J, with 14 bases between. The CDR3 extends over 16 amino acids. The germline gives CDR1 PRHDT, CDR2 FYEKMQ (reference sequence). The CDR3 nucleotides are TGTGCCAGCAGCACTTCGGACCCGAACTCCTACAATGAGCAGTTCTTC. This codes for CASSTSDPNSYNEQFF.

This chain uses TRBV5-4 with TRBJ2-2; D unclear. The CDR3 extends over 11 amino acids. The V end was cut by 1 base, the J end by 7 bases, with 2 bases between. The germline V gene encodes CDR1 SGHNT and CDR2 YYREEE (reference sequence). CDR3 in amino acids: CASSLNGELFF. The CDR3, as DNA: TGTGCCAGCAGCTTGAACGGGGAGCTGTTTTTT.

The V call is TRBV7-3, the J call TRBJ2-1; 8 bases match TRBD1. Per the germline V gene, CDR1 is SGHTA and CDR2 is FQGTGA. Trimming took 3 bases from V and 9 from J; bases not matched to a gene: 10. The CDR3 has 15 amino acids. The CDR3 nucleotides are TGTGCCAGCAGCTTGGGACCCGGACAGGGCATTGAGCAGTTCTTC. Encoded protein: CASSLGPGQGIEQFF.

The chain combines TRBV4-1 with TRBJ1-5; no definite D call. This CDR3 has 13 amino acids. V was trimmed by 0 bases and J by 7 bases, leaving 7 bases between them. Germline lookup yields CDR1 MGHRA and CDR2 YSYEKL. CDR3 sequence (DNA): TGCGCCAGCAGCCAAGATGACAACCAGCCCCAGCATTTT. Protein: CASSQDDNQPQHF.

The rearrangement uses TRBV19 and TRBJ2-7; TRBD1 aligns across 8 bases. V shed 3 bases and J 4 bases; nucleotides not matched to a gene: 5. The V gene's germline CDR1 is LNHDA and CDR2 SQIVND (reference sequence). This CDR3 is 14 amino acids long. The CDR3 loop reads CASSIVGTGYEQYF. Here the CDR3 DNA reads TGTGCCAGTAGTATTGTAGGGACAGGATACGAGCAGTACTTC.

The genes are TRBV11-2 and TRBJ2-7; D remains ambiguous. The length of the CDR3 is 14 residues. V was shortened by 8 bases and J by 2 bases, with 16 bases between the two germline ends. Per germline, CDR1 SGHAT and CDR2 FQNNGV. The CDR3: CASERDQVTYEQYF. The CDR3 nucleotides read TGTGCCAGCGAACGAGACCAAGTCACCTACGAGCAGTACTTC.

This sequence joins TRBV6-1 and TRBJ2-7; D unclear. The CDR3 loop spans 12 amino acids. V was pared by 6 bases and J by 2 bases, with 8 bases between. The V gene's germline CDR1 is MNHNS and CDR2 SASEGT. CDR3 protein: CASRTGTYEQYF. CDR3 DNA sequence: TGTGCCAGCAGAACTGGGACCTACGAGCAGTACTTC.